This T cell receptor beta chain was sequenced in a study of beta chain features in type 1 diabetes. Findings and caveats of the study: Type 1 diabetes patients had moderately but significantly shorter TCRB CDR3s in all four CD4+ subsets. Cells that show high TCR expression could be over-represented by cDNA sequencing.

It was via CD45RO/CCR7/CD25/CD127/CD95/CD27 that CD4+ naive, central memory, regulatory and stem cell-like memory cells were sorted. Every isolated RNA sample was fully reverse transcribed, so sequencing captured expressed TCRB transcripts. Assay used: immunoSEQ multiplex PCR; TCRdb lists only in-frame clones, some missing. This repertoire shows around 310,000 clones, approximately 13% found once; its top ten account for around 0.016%. Germline lookup yields CDR1 SGHRS and CDR2 YFSETQ. The CDR3 has 14 amino acids. Trimming took 4 bases from V and 7 from J; bases not matched to a gene: 6. Note on this clone: What it binds is unknown. The same CDR3 arises from other DNA sequences in this sample as well.

The sequenced sample was naive CD4+ T cells from blood. The chain couples TRBV5-1 to TRBJ1-5; TRBD1 matches 9 bases. The receptor was isolated from a woman younger than 35 with type 1 diabetes. The CDR3 here is CASSLGTGRQPQHF. CDR3 in DNA: TGCGCCAGCAGCCTCGGGACAGGGAGGCAGCCCCAGCATTTT.